Listed below are T cell receptor beta chains from one sample, sequenced in a study of blood T cells in healthy people across ages. Each CDR3 protein gets one entry after TCRdb re-called the 5' RACE reads with MiXCR. The data contain roughly 680,000 distinct CDR3 sequences, roughly 20% of them singletons. Sequencing was done on a sample of blood. These receptor sequences come from a man aged 65 to 85 in good health. CDR3s include the opening cysteine and the closing phenylalanine or tryptophan. A D gene is named only where the DNA matches it firmly. Clone size is not always given. Where it is, it says once, few, many or a class for expanded clones.

d_call clone_size j_call v_call cdr3_aa cdr3_nt
. . TRBJ2-1 TRBV7-2 CASSLDSATNYNEQFF TGTGCCAGCAGCTTAGATAGCGCCACCAACTACAATGAGCAGTTCTTC
. . TRBJ2-3 TRBV28 CASSTIAENTDTQYF TGTGCCAGCAGTACTATAGCGGAGAACACAGATACGCAGTATTTT
. . TRBJ2-7 TRBV11-2 CASSRGLAAYKQYF TGTGCCAGCAGCCGGGGGCTAGCGGCCTACAAGCAGTACTTC
. once TRBJ1-1 TRBV25-1 CASSALLENTEAFF TGTGCCAGCAGTGCGCTCCTGGAGAACACTGAAGCTTTCTTT
. few TRBJ2-7 TRBV9 CASSPGNRSPYEQYF TGTGCCAGCAGCCCAGGAAACAGGAGTCCCTACGAGCAGTACTTC
TRBD2 few TRBJ2-5 TRBV29-1 CSVSGSGTLQETQYF TGCAGCGTCTCTGGAAGCGGGACCCTGCAAGAGACCCAGTACTTC
. few TRBJ1-2 TRBV20-1 CSARGGMGYTF TGCAGTGCTAGAGGGGGCATGGGCTACACCTTC
. many TRBJ2-3 TRBV29-1 CSVEEGSTDTQYF TGCAGCGTTGAGGAGGGTAGCACAGATACGCAGTATTTT
. . TRBJ1-5 TRBV14 CASSQDNRTSNQPQHF TGTGCCAGCAGCCAAGATAACCGGACTAGCAATCAGCCCCAGCATTTT
TRBD2 . TRBJ2-7 TRBV3-1 CASSQGLADGYEQYF TGTGCCAGCAGCCAGGGGCTAGCGGACGGCTACGAGCAGTACTTC
TRBD1 . TRBJ1-1 TRBV7-9 CASSLGAGLTGGMNTEAFF TGTGCCAGCAGCTTAGGTGCTGGACTGACAGGGGGTATGAACACTGAAGCTTTCTTT
. . TRBJ2-5 TRBV2 CASSEEFAGGETQYF TGTGCCAGCAGTGAAGAGTTCGCAGGTGGGGAGACCCAGTACTTC
TRBD2 many TRBJ2-7 TRBV20-1 CSARVGGRAYEQYF TGCAGTGCTAGAGTTGGCGGGAGGGCTTACGAGCAGTACTTC
TRBD1 . TRBJ2-1 TRBV4-2 CASSQTDDRANEQFF TGTGCCAGCAGCCAAACAGATGACAGGGCGAATGAGCAGTTCTTC
. few TRBJ1-1 TRBV18 CASSPSSGGTEAFF TGTGCCAGCTCACCATCCAGCGGTGGCACTGAAGCCTTCTTT
. . TRBJ2-3 TRBV12-3/TRBV12-4 CASSFLLAGTDTQYF TGTGCCAGCAGTTTCCTATTAGCGGGCACAGATACGCAGTATTTT
. . TRBJ2-1 TRBV4-1 CASSHGTWNEQFF TGCGCCAGCAGCCACGGGACCTGGAATGAGCAGTTCTTC
TRBD2 . TRBJ2-7 TRBV7-9 CASSSRLAGESYYEQYF TGTGCCAGCAGCTCCCGGCTAGCGGGAGAAAGCTACTACGAGCAGTACTTC
TRBD2 . TRBJ2-3 TRBV12-3/TRBV12-4 CASSTGASGKTDAQYF TGTGCCAGCAGTACAGGGGCTAGCGGGAAGACAGATGCGCAGTATTTT
. . TRBJ2-2 TRBV24-1 CATSDLQGPGIYGGELFF TGTGCCACCAGTGATTTGCAGGGGCCGGGGATCTACGGCGGGGAGCTGTTTTTT
TRBD1 . TRBJ2-5 TRBV4-1 CASRHWTGGQETQYF TGCGCCAGCAGGCATTGGACAGGGGGCCAAGAGACCCAGTACTTC
TRBD2 few TRBJ2-3 TRBV20-1 CSAPPPGGNTDTQYF TGCAGTGCACCCCCTCCGGGAGGCAACACAGATACGCAGTATTTT
TRBD1 . TRBJ1-2 TRBV6-5 CASSFGLGGLYGYTF TGTGCCAGCAGTTTCGGGTTAGGGGGCCTTTATGGCTACACCTTC
. . TRBJ2-3 TRBV2 CASSYDSPSTDTQYF TGTGCCAGCAGTTATGACAGCCCTAGCACAGATACGCAGTATTTT
. few TRBJ2-7 TRBV14 CASSQIPAYEQYF TGTGCCAGCAGCCAAATCCCAGCGTACGAGCAGTACTTC
. few TRBJ1-1 TRBV6-5 CASSYGRENTEAFF TGTGCCAGCAGTTACGGCAGGGAGAACACTGAAGCTTTCTTT
. . TRBJ2-1 TRBV5-1 CASNWGQSYNEQFF TGCGCCAGCAACTGGGGTCAGTCCTACAATGAGCAGTTCTTC
. few TRBJ2-7 TRBV10-3 CAIGDMSYEQYF TGTGCCATCGGGGACATGTCCTACGAGCAGTACTTC
. . TRBJ1-1 TRBV29-1 CSVVIWTEAFF TGCAGCGTTGTCATATGGACTGAAGCTTTCTTT
. few TRBJ1-2 TRBV6-2/TRBV6-3 CASSSQSYGYTF TGTGCCAGCAGTTCGCAGAGTTATGGCTACACCTTC
. . TRBJ2-7 TRBV20-1 CSAPSRDEQYF TGCAGTGCCCCATCCAGGGACGAGCAGTACTTC
. . TRBJ1-5 TRBV12-5 CASGLVPGNQPQHF TGTGCTAGTGGTTTGGTACCGGGCAATCAGCCCCAGCATTTT
. few TRBJ1-1 TRBV6-1 CASSEAGGEAFF TGTGCCAGCAGTGAAGCAGGGGGGGAAGCTTTCTTT
. . TRBJ1-4 TRBV4-2 CASNQDSPGGANEKLFF TGTGCCAGCAACCAAGATTCCCCTGGGGGGGCTAATGAAAAACTGTTTTTT
. . TRBJ2-5 TRBV10-1 CASSESNGQGKRETQYF TGCGCCAGCAGTGAGTCGAATGGCCAGGGAAAGAGAGAGACCCAGTACTTC
. few TRBJ2-6 TRBV20-1 CSASRSGANVLTF TGCAGTGCTTCTCGGTCTGGGGCCAACGTCCTGACTTTC
TRBD1 . TRBJ2-7 TRBV4-2 CASSQVFRTGALEQYF TGTGCCAGCAGCCAAGTCTTTCGGACAGGGGCTTTGGAGCAGTACTTC
. many TRBJ2-5 TRBV29-1 CSATTGQETQYF TGCAGCGCAACGACGGGACAAGAGACCCAGTACTTC
. few TRBJ2-7 TRBV20-1 CSASRTYEQYF TGCAGTGCTTCCCGTACCTACGAGCAGTACTTC
TRBD2 few TRBJ2-1 TRBV3-1 CASSPLASGYNEQFF TGTGCCAGCAGCCCCCTAGCTAGCGGATACAATGAGCAGTTCTTC
. . TRBJ1-2 TRBV20-1 CSGKRGREFDGYTF TGCAGCGGAAAAAGGGGCAGGGAGTTCGATGGCTACACCTTC
. many TRBJ1-5 TRBV12-3/TRBV12-4 CASSLREDQPQHF TGTGCCAGCAGTTTGCGGGAGGATCAGCCCCAGCATTTT
. . TRBJ1-2 TRBV6-1 CVSIPTGREYGYGYTF TGTGTCAGCATCCCCACCGGCAGGGAGTACGGCTATGGCTACACCTTC
. few TRBJ2-7 TRBV4-3 CASSQDTRKSPSSYEQYF TGCGCCAGCAGCCAAGATACCCGTAAGAGTCCGAGCTCCTACGAGCAGTACTTC
. . TRBJ1-5 TRBV12-3/TRBV12-4 CASSWGDSQPQHF TGTGCCAGCAGTTGGGGCGACAGTCAACCCCAGCATTTT
TRBD2 few TRBJ2-1 TRBV9 CASSVDPSGSQFNEQFF TGTGCCAGCAGCGTAGACCCTAGCGGGAGCCAGTTCAATGAGCAGTTCTTC
TRBD1 . TRBJ2-7 TRBV4-3 CASSQGTGQSSYEQYF TGCGCCAGCAGCCAAGGTACGGGACAGTCCTCCTACGAGCAGTACTTC
TRBD2 few TRBJ2-7 TRBV5-1 CASSFSGTSGYEQYF TGCGCCAGCAGCTTTTCCGGGACTAGCGGCTACGAGCAGTACTTC
. many TRBJ1-2 TRBV12-3/TRBV12-4 CASSPARHPSYGYTF TGTGCCAGCAGCCCGGCTCGCCACCCATCCTATGGCTACACCTTC
TRBD2 . TRBJ2-1 TRBV3-1 CASSQLRTSSEQFF TGTGCCAGCAGCCAACTACGGACTAGCAGTGAGCAGTTCTTC
TRBD1 . TRBJ2-3 TRBV9 CASSGRQGGSADTQYF TGTGCCAGCAGCGGACGACAGGGGGGGAGCGCAGATACGCAGTATTTT
. . TRBJ1-1 TRBV7-9 CASGTDSPEAFF TGTGCCAGCGGGACGGACAGCCCTGAAGCTTTCTTT
. few TRBJ1-2 TRBV7-8 CASSSLGGVNAYGYTF TGTGCCAGCAGCTCATTGGGGGGGGTTAACGCCTATGGCTACACCTTC
. . TRBJ2-5 TRBV5-1 CASSLTPGFQETQYF TGCGCCAGCAGCTTAACCCCAGGGTTCCAAGAGACCCAGTACTTC
TRBD1 . TRBJ2-7 TRBV29-1 CSAETRQGEWKWGNYEQYF TGCAGCGCCGAAACCCGACAGGGGGAATGGAAGTGGGGGAACTACGAGCAGTACTTC
. few TRBJ2-3 TRBV7-2 CASSFGTGSADTQYF TGTGCCAGCAGCTTCGGAACGGGAAGCGCAGATACGCAGTATTTT
TRBD2 . TRBJ2-7 TRBV19 CASSLIAGAYPYEQYF TGTGCCAGTAGTTTGATAGCGGGCGCTTACCCCTACGAGCAGTACTTC
. few TRBJ2-7 TRBV5-1 CASSLGSEPTYEQYF TGCGCCAGCAGCTTGGGGTCAGAACCTACCTACGAGCAGTACTTC